Below, 7 T cell receptor beta chains from the same sample are listed, as sequenced in a study of circulating CD8 cells and anti-PD-1 response in melanoma. Each library started from roughly 16 ng of total RNA using the QIAseq Immune Repertoire TCR panel. TCRdb analysed the reads with MiXCR anew, one entry per CDR3 protein. In the table there are fewer than 900 distinct CDR3 sequences, about 8% of which are singletons. Four subsets defined by PD-1 and/or TIGIT were sorted from live CD3+CD8+TCRalphabeta+ cells. The sequenced sample was CD8+ T cells from PBMCs, obtained at baseline or after one month of anti-PD-1 therapy (not recorded which). These receptors were obtained from a human donor with melanoma.

Judged by abundance, this clonotype is medium-sized. The chain carries TRBV27 and TRBJ1-2, with 7 bases aligning to TRBD1. The germline gives CDR1 MNHEY, CDR2 SMNVEV (reference sequence). V trimming: 4 bases; J trimming: 8 bases; junction bases outside the gene matches: 10. The CDR3 consists of 14 residues. The CDR3 nucleotides are TGTGCCAGCAGTTCTCGGACAGGCCTGGAGGGCTACACCTTC. It translates to CASSSRTGLEGYTF.

Regarding this clonotype: This could be a read error, since a much larger clone is one nucleotide away. This sequence joins TRBV28 and TRBJ1-5; D unclear. The CDR3 extends over 17 amino acids. V was clipped by 6 bases and J by 4 bases, with 22 bases between them. Germline V gene data show CDR1 as MDHEN and CDR2 as SYDVKM. The CDR3, as DNA: TGTGCCAGCAGCTCAAGAACGACCGGGATAACTAATCAGCCCCAGCATTTT. Amino acids: CASSSRTTGITNQPQHF. The whole variable domain, filled in from reference TRBV28 and TRBJ1-5, reads DVKVTQSSRYLVKRTGEKVFLECVQDMDHENMFWYRQDPGLGLRLIYFSYDVKMKEKGDIPEGYSVSREKKERFSLILESASTNQTSMYLCASSSRTTGITNQPQHFGDGTRLSIL.

In its sample, this clonotype is large. This rearrangement joins TRBV5-4 to TRBJ2-1, with unresolved D. Per germline, CDR1 SGHNT and CDR2 YYREEE (reference sequence). Deletions cut 1 base from V and 5 bases from J, with 22 bases between. The CDR3 has 18 amino acids. In nucleotides, the CDR3 is TGTGCCAGCAGCTTGACCTTCCCTGGTCTGGGTGTTGACAATGAGCAGTTCTTC. Translated, it gives CASSLTFPGLGVDNEQFF.

This clonotype is categorized as large. The genes are TRBV27 and TRBJ2-7; D possibly corresponds to TRBD1 (7 bases). With 6 bases removed from V and 6 bases from J, the gap between germline ends came to 15 bases. The length of the CDR3 is 13 residues. Germline loops: CDR1 MNHEY, CDR2 SMNVEV (reference sequence). The CDR3 here is CASSTHQGGEQYF. CDR3 sequence (DNA): TGTGCCAGCAGCACTCACCAGGGGGGCGAGCAGTACTTC.

This clonotype counts as large. V and J are TRBV12-3 or TRBV12-4 and TRBJ2-5, with a weak D call TRBD2 (7 bases). Trimming took off 5 bases at V and 3 bases at J, with 19 bases between the two ends. The CDR3 sequence is 16 residues long. The CDR3, as DNA: TGTGCCAGCAGTCAACCCCGGGGGGCGGTGGAAGAGACCCAGTACTTC. It is translated as CASSQPRGAVEETQYF.

Judged by abundance, this clonotype is medium-sized. Since the CDR3 does not end with the conserved phenylalanine or tryptophan, this likely comes from a read error. The chain has TRBV2 and TRBJ1-6; D unclear. This CDR3 spans 14 amino acids. CDR1 and CDR2 (germline): SNHLY, FYNNEI. The V end was cut by 3 bases, the J end by 7 bases, with 10 bases between. CDR3 coding DNA: TGTGCCAGCAGTGATCTGGAAGGGAATTCACCCCTCCACTTA. Its protein product is CASSDLEGNSPLHL.

By frequency in the sample, this clonotype is large. The chain couples TRBV27 to TRBJ2-7; weak D call: TRBD1 (5 bases). Trimming removed 3 bases from V and 5 bases from J, with 11 bases in between. This CDR3 has 13 amino acids. Germline V gives CDR1 MNHEY, CDR2 SMNVEV (reference sequence). This CDR3 is CASSFQGSHEQYF. In DNA, the CDR3 is TGTGCCAGCAGTTTTCAGGGTTCGCACGAGCAGTACTTC.